The rows below give T cell receptor beta chains drawn from one sample of a study of T-cell memory formation after mild COVID-19. TCRdb independently ran MiXCR on the 5' RACE reads; one entry per CDR3 protein. The data show more than 150,000 distinct CDR3 sequences, about 21% seen once. Sequencing used PBMCs or a T cell subset sorted from them (not recorded which). These receptors all come from an adult woman who had mild COVID-19 (a few samples of this study predate the infection). Cell type and time point are not known. Both conserved end residues are part of each CDR3. D genes are given only for firm matches. Clone size is not always given. Where it is, it says once, few, many or a class for expanded clones.

CASSEDPGGNIQYF	TGTGCCAGCAGTGAGGATCCCGGAGGGAACATTCAGTACTTC	NA	NA	TRBV2	TRBJ2-4
CASSLTGRQPQHF	TGTGCCAGCAGCTTAACGGGACGTCAGCCCCAGCATTTT	NA	NA	TRBV5-6	TRBJ1-5
CASSPDNSRQYF	TGTGCCAGCAGCCCCGACAACAGTCGTCAGTACTTC	NA	many	TRBV14	TRBJ2-4
CASSQAVGGYYEQYF	TGCGCCAGCAGCCAAGCGGTAGGGGGCTATTACGAGCAGTACTTC	TRBD1	NA	TRBV4-3	TRBJ2-7
CASSTHGQGRHSYNEQFF	TGTGCCAGCAGTACTCACGGACAGGGACGACACTCCTACAATGAGCAGTTCTTC	TRBD1	few	TRBV6-2/TRBV6-3	TRBJ2-1
CASSHNAGLASYEQYF	TGCGCCAGCAGTCACAATGCGGGACTAGCTTCCTACGAGCAGTACTTC	TRBD2	NA	TRBV4-1	TRBJ2-7
CAWSGLGSYEQYF	TGTGCCTGGAGTGGGCTGGGCTCCTACGAGCAGTACTTC	NA	few	TRBV30	TRBJ2-7
CASSLGQEVSGELFF	TGTGCCAGCAGTTTAGGACAGGAAGTAAGCGGGGAGCTGTTTTTT	NA	NA	TRBV12-3/TRBV12-4	TRBJ2-2
CASSQGGRGVYEQYF	TGCGCCAGCAGCCAAGGGGGCAGGGGTGTCTACGAGCAGTACTTC	NA	NA	TRBV4-1	TRBJ2-7
CASSYVTGGYNEQFF	TGTGCCAGCAGTTACGTCACAGGGGGCTACAATGAGCAGTTCTTC	TRBD1	NA	TRBV6-5	TRBJ2-1
CASSRETDPYQPQHF	TGTGCCAGCAGCCGCGAGACAGACCCCTATCAGCCCCAGCATTTT	NA	NA	TRBV7-9	TRBJ1-5
CASSQGRTGISYEQYF	TGCGCCAGCAGCCAAGGCCGGACAGGGATCTCCTACGAGCAGTACTTC	TRBD1	NA	TRBV4-1	TRBJ2-7
CASSPHDINPYEQYF	TGTGCCAGCAGCCCCCACGACATCAACCCCTACGAGCAGTACTTC	NA	few	TRBV7-8	TRBJ2-7
CASSPLAVPDDTQYF	TGTGCCAGCAGCCCGCTAGCGGTCCCTGATGATACGCAGTATTTT	TRBD2	once	TRBV7-2	TRBJ2-3
CAWSARDGPYEQYF	TGTGCCTGGAGCGCGCGGGACGGCCCCTACGAGCAGTACTTC	NA	NA	TRBV30	TRBJ2-7
CASSSAGPELSTVYEQYF	TGTGCCAGCAGCTCAGCGGGGCCAGAGCTTTCGACCGTCTACGAGCAGTACTTC	TRBD2	few	TRBV7-9	TRBJ2-7
CASSQWTEETQYF	TGCGCCAGCAGCCAGTGGACGGAAGAGACCCAGTACTTC	NA	many	TRBV4-1	TRBJ2-5
CSASGGNTGELFF	TGCAGTGCTAGCGGGGGGAACACCGGGGAGCTGTTTTTT	NA	few	TRBV20-1	TRBJ2-2
CAWMISYEQYF	TGTGCCTGGATGATCTCCTACGAGCAGTACTTC	NA	NA	TRBV30	TRBJ2-7
CASSPVEDTAFYEQYF	TGTGCCAGCAGCCCGGTGGAGGATACCGCTTTCTACGAGCAGTACTTC	NA	NA	TRBV7-6	TRBJ2-7